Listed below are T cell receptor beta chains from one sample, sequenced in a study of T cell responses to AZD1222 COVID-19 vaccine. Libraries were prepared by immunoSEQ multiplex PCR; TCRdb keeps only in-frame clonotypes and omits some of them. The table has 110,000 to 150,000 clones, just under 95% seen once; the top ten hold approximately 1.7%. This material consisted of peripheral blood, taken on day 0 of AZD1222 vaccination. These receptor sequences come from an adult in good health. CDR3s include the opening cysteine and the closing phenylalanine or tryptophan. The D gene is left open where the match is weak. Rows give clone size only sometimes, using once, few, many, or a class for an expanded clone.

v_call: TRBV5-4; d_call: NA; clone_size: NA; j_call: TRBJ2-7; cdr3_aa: CASSSGWGILYEQYF; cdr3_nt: TGTGCCAGCAGCAGTGGATGGGGCATACTTTACGAGCAGTACTTC
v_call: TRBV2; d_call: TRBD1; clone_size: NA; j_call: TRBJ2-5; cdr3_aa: CASRWTGRGETQYF; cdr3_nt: TGTGCCAGCAGATGGACAGGGAGAGGGGAGACCCAGTACTTC
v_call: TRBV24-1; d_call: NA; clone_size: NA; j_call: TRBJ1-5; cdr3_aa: CATSDFQGWAQPQHF; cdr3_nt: TGTGCCACCAGTGATTTCCAGGGGTGGGCTCAGCCCCAGCATTTT
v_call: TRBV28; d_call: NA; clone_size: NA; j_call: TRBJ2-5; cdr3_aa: CASSLTGGGKTQYF; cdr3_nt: TGTGCCAGCAGTTTAACGGGAGGGGGCAAGACCCAGTACTTC
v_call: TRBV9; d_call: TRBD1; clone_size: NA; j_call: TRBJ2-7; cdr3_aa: CASSPRQGESYEQYF; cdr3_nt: TGTGCCAGCAGCCCCCGACAGGGAGAGTCCTACGAGCAGTACTTC
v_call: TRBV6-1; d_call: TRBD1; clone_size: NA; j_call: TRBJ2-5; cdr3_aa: CASSERGRGGWEETQYF; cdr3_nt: TGTGCCAGCAGTGAACGGGGCAGAGGGGGCTGGGAGGAGACCCAGTACTTC
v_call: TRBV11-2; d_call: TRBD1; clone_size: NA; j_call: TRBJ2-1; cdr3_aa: CASSSSDRARGEQFF; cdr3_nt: TGTGCCAGCAGCTCCTCGGACAGGGCTCGGGGTGAGCAGTTCTTC
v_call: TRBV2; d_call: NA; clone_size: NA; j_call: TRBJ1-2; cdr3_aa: CASSEAPRPTGPHGYTF; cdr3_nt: TGTGCCAGCAGTGAAGCGCCCCGGCCCACCGGACCCCATGGCTACACCTTC
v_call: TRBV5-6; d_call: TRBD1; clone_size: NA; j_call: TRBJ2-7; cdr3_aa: CASSFLDRGIDEQYF; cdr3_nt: TGTGCCAGCAGCTTCTTGGACAGGGGGATCGACGAGCAGTACTTC
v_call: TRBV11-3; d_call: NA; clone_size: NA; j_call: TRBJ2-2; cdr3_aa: CASSWAYGELFF; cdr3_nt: TGTGCCAGCAGCTGGGCCTATGGGGAGCTGTTTTTT
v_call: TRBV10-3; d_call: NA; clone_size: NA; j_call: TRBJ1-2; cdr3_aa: CAISEPGRNGYGYTF; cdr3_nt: TGTGCCATCAGTGAGCCCGGTCGTAACGGCTATGGCTACACCTTC
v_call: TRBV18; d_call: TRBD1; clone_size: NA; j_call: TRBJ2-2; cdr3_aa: CASSPEPGGFVTGELFF; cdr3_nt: TGTGCCAGCTCACCAGAACCAGGGGGATTTGTCACCGGGGAGCTGTTTTTT
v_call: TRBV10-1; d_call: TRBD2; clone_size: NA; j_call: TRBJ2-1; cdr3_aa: CASSESIPGLAGAHEQFF; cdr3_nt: TGCGCCAGCAGTGAGTCAATTCCAGGACTAGCGGGAGCCCATGAGCAGTTCTTC
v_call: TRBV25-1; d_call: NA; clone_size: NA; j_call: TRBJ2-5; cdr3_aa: CASSALGAQYF; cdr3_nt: TGTGCCAGCAGTGCCCTTGGGGCCCAGTACTTC
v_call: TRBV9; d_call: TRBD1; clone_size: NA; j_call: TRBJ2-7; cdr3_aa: CASSPWTGNYEQYF; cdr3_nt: TGTGCCAGCAGCCCCTGGACAGGCAACTACGAGCAGTACTTC
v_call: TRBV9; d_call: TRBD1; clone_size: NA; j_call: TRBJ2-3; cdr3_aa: CASSPQGARGTDTQYF; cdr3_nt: TGTGCCAGCAGCCCACAGGGGGCCCGTGGAACAGATACGCAGTATTTT
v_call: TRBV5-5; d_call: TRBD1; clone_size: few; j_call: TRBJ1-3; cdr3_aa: CASSSGQGGGNTIYF; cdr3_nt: TGTGCCAGCAGCTCCGGACAGGGAGGAGGAAACACCATATATTTT
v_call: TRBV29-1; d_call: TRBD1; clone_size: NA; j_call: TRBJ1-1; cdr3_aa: CSVASRQGITEAFF; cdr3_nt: TGCAGCGTCGCCTCTCGACAGGGGATCACTGAAGCTTTCTTT
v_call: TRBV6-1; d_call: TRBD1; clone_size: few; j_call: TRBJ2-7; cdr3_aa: CASSERLDRAVHEQYF; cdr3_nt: TGTGCCAGCAGTGAACGTCTGGACAGGGCGGTCCACGAGCAGTACTTC
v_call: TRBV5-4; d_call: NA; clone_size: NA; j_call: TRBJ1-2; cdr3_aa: CASGIRHGGGYTF; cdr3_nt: TGTGCCAGCGGCATTAGGCATGGGGGTGGCTACACCTTC
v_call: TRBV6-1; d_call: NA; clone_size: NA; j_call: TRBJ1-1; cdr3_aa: CASSEWGGQNTEAFF; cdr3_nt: TGTGCCAGCAGTGAATGGGGCGGACAGAACACTGAAGCTTTCTTT
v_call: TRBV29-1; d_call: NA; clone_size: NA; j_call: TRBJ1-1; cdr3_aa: CSVEPGANTEAFF; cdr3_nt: TGCAGCGTTGAACCGGGGGCTAACACTGAAGCTTTCTTT